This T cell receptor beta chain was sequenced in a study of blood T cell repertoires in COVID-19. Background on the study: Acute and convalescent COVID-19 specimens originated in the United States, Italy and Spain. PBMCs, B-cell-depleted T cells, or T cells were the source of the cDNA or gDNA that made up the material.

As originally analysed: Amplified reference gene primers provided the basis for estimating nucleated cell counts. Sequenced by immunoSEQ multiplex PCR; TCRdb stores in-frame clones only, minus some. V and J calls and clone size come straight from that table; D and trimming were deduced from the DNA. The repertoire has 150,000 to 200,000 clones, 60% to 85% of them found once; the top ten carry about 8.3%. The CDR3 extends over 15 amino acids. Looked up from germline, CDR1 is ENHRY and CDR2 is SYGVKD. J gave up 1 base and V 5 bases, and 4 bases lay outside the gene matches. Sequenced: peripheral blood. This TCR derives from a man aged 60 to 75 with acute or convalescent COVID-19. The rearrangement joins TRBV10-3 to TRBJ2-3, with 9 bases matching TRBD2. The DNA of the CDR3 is TGTGCCATCAGTTTAGCGGGGGAAGGCACAGATACGCAGTATTTT. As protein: CAISLAGEGTDTQYF.